This T cell receptor (beta chain) came from a study of early T cells in non-severe SARS-CoV-2 infection (dated by TCRdb to the early 2020s). Broadly, across the study: TCR sequencing used bulk RNA from unsorted whole blood, so alpha and beta chains could not be paired. The investigation overall reported the following: VDJdb matching was skewed toward anti-spike CD8 responses and likely underestimated virus-specific expansions, missing private and CD4 specificities.

Libraries were built with 5' RACE. The sample was run on a NextSeq 500. Unique molecular identifiers were attached to individual cDNA molecules in the TCR library protocol so that sequencing error and PCR bias could be corrected. TCR alpha and beta chains were both sequenced, and the abundances of alpha and beta sequences in each sample were closely correlated with each other. As for the original processing: Decombinator V4 was used to perform V gene, J gene and CDR3 annotation of TCR sequences. TCRs were defined as expanded if a significant change between any two time points was detected under a Poisson model with p below 0.0001. Abundances of TCRs were expressed as counts per million after normalisation to the total number of TCRs sequenced in each sample. TRAV1-2 paired with TRAJ12, TRAJ20 or TRAJ33 defined MAIT TCRs, while TRAV10 paired with TRAJ18 defined iNKT TCRs. VDJdb, accessed 1 November 2021, was searched for CMV, EBV and SARS-CoV-2 annotated TCRs, with TCRs annotated for multiple antigens excluded. Through fastp at Q25 and MiXCR, TCRdb rebuilt clones from the public reads, retaining in-frame beta chains. Records with the same CDR3 protein are collapsed into one entry carrying the most frequent genes and DNA. These V and J calls originate from TCRdb's pipeline instead of the authors' own analysis. This sample is represented by 60,000 or so distinct CDR3 sequences; roughly 13% of them were singletons. The top ten clones comprise approximately 9.6% of the sample.

Set within a cohort of healthcare workers in London, UK, this nested case-control study involved weekly PCR testing of nasopharyngeal swabs along with blood sampling. Healthcare workers were enrolled in the week of the UK lockdown, from 23 to 31 March 2020, and were followed every week for up to roughly 15 weeks. A distance of 12 bases separates the germline ends of V and J, which lose 5 bases and 11 bases respectively. Taken from the germline V gene (reference sequence), the CDR1 and CDR2 loops are MNHNY and SVGAGI. Including cysteine and phenylalanine, the CDR3 has 11 amino acids. Only the CDR3 part of the read is kept: 33 bases, read in frame from the first base. Many counts were recorded for this clonotype. It lacks a known antigen. Base qualities are missing; no much larger clone stands one base away.

What was sequenced was whole blood. The chain is encoded by TRBV6-6 joined to TRBJ1-1; a weak D assignment points to TRBD1 (5 bases agree). This receptor was obtained from an adult who was a healthcare worker with PCR-confirmed SARS-CoV-2 infection or an uninfected control (not recorded which). The DNA sequence reads TGTGCCAGCAGTCCCCAACCAGGGGCTTTCTTT. The encoded protein is CASSPQPGAFF.